This is a list of T cell receptor beta chains from one sample in a study of CD8 T cells in ankylosing spondylitis. TCRdb used MiXCR to reprocess the 5' RACE reads, holding one entry per CDR3 protein. The table records approximately 400,000 distinct CDR3 sequences, more than 15% of them present only once. The sequenced sample consisted of blood, either unsorted or a sorted T cell fraction (not recorded which). These receptors were obtained from a male donor with ankylosing spondylitis. The CDR3 runs from the conserved cysteine through the conserved F or W. A D gene is named only where the DNA matches it firmly. Expanded clones are given a class, and other clones once, few, many or no size at all.

>TRBV18|-|TRBD2|TRBJ2-1
CASSRGLAGENEQFF
TGTGCCAGCTCACGCGGACTAGCGGGAGAGAATGAGCAGTTCTTC
>TRBV7-9|few|-|TRBJ1-2
CASSHPGGYGYTF
TGTGCCAGCAGCCACCCCGGGGGATATGGCTACACCTTC
>TRBV12-3/TRBV12-4|-|-|TRBJ2-3
CASSFRTPVGGPSTQAHYTDTQYF
TGTGCCAGCAGTTTCAGGACCCCGGTAGGGGGTCCGTCCACTCAAGCCCATTACACAGATACGCAGTATTTT
>TRBV20-1|-|-|TRBJ2-5
CSARDRGRKREYF
TGCAGTGCTAGAGATCGGGGTCGGAAGAGGGAATACTTC
>TRBV12-3/TRBV12-4|-|-|TRBJ1-2
CASNNADFRGDYGYTF
TGTGCCAGCAACAATGCCGATTTCAGGGGAGATTATGGCTACACCTTC
>TRBV5-1|-|-|TRBJ2-7
CASSLEGAYEQYF
TGCGCCAGCAGCTTGGAGGGAGCCTACGAGCAGTACTTC
>TRBV18|many|-|TRBJ2-7
CASSLTQGMASIIYEQYF
TGTGCCAGCTCACTAACCCAGGGTATGGCCAGCATAATCTACGAGCAGTACTTC
>TRBV5-1|many|TRBD2|TRBJ2-5
CASSIGTSSQETQYF
TGCGCCAGCAGCATCGGGACTAGCTCCCAAGAGACCCAGTACTTC
>TRBV29-1|-|-|TRBJ2-3
CSVVEGTDTQYF
TGCAGCGTTGTTGAGGGCACAGATACGCAGTATTTT
>TRBV12-3/TRBV12-4|few|-|TRBJ2-2
CASRSRANTGELFF
TGTGCCAGCAGGTCCAGGGCGAACACCGGGGAGCTGTTTTTT
>TRBV4-1|few|-|TRBJ1-3
CASSQEGIGAGNTIYF
TGCGCCAGCAGCCAAGAGGGTATAGGGGCTGGAAACACCATATATTTT
>TRBV6-6|-|-|TRBJ2-1
CASSYEGFGLNF
TGTGCCAGCAGTTACGAGGGCTTCGGCCTGAATTTC
>TRBV9|few|-|TRBJ1-1
CASSVAGGWQTEAFF
TGTGCCAGCAGCGTAGCGGGAGGGTGGCAGACTGAAGCTTTCTTT
>TRBV7-6|-|-|TRBJ1-4
CASSLGAGYYEKLFF
TGTGCCAGCAGTCTAGGGGCAGGCTACTATGAAAAACTGTTTTTT
>TRBV5-1|-|TRBD1|TRBJ2-5
CASSPGGAGGMETQYF
TGCGCCAGCAGCCCAGGAGGGGCAGGGGGCATGGAGACCCAGTACTTC
>TRBV7-9|-|-|TRBJ1-5
CASSGEGDQPQHF
TGTGCCAGCAGCGGGGAGGGCGATCAGCCCCAGCATTTT
>TRBV13|-|-|TRBJ2-3
CASSLQGRPDTQYF
TGTGCCAGCAGCTTACAGGGTAGACCAGATACGCAGTATTTT
>TRBV12-3/TRBV12-4|-|TRBD1|TRBJ2-3
CASSPTGVIDTQYF
TGTGCCAGCAGCCCGACAGGGGTGATAGATACGCAGTATTTT
>TRBV21-1|few|-|TRBJ1-1
CASALTGLLDTEAFF
TGTGCCAGCGCCTTGACGGGTTTATTGGACACTGAAGCTTTCTTT
>TRBV29-1|few|-|TRBJ1-4
CSVAWGAGTNEKLFF
TGCAGCGTTGCTTGGGGCGCCGGCACTAATGAAAAACTGTTTTTT
>TRBV6-5|-|-|TRBJ1-2
CASSYGPGRGYGYTF
TGTGCCAGCAGCTACGGACCCGGGAGGGGGTATGGCTACACCTTC
>TRBV4-2|-|TRBD1|TRBJ2-1
CASSQPTGTGGKNEQFF
TGTGCCAGCAGCCAACCCACCGGGACAGGGGGCAAGAATGAGCAGTTCTTC
>TRBV20-1|-|-|TRBJ2-3
CSAPGRRDTQYF
TGCAGTGCCCCCGGAAGAAGGGATACGCAGTATTTT
>TRBV29-1|many|-|TRBJ2-1
CSVERAANEQFF
TGCAGCGTTGAGCGAGCGGCCAATGAGCAGTTCTTC
>TRBV15|-|TRBD1|TRBJ2-7
CATSRDRPQDRGSPLYEQYF
TGTGCCACCAGCAGAGACCGACCCCAGGACAGGGGGAGCCCCCTCTACGAGCAGTACTTC
>TRBV20-1|-|TRBD1|TRBJ1-2
CSAPREGAPAGYGYTF
TGCAGTGCCCCCCGGGAGGGGGCCCCAGCGGGCTATGGCTACACCTTC
>TRBV27|-|-|TRBJ2-3
CASSFSGLSTDTQYF
TGTGCCAGCAGTTTTTCGGGACTCAGCACAGATACGCAGTATTTT
>TRBV5-1|few|-|TRBJ2-7
CASSFSRTSGGLEQYF
TGCGCCAGCAGCTTTTCCCGGACTTCAGGGGGGCTTGAGCAGTACTTC
>TRBV7-2|-|-|TRBJ2-5
CASSLALSQETQYF
TGTGCCAGCAGCTTAGCGCTGTCCCAAGAGACCCAGTACTTC
>TRBV7-2|few|TRBD2|TRBJ2-1
CASSLRGERSYNEQFF
TGTGCCAGCAGCTTACGGGGGGAGAGGTCCTACAATGAGCAGTTCTTC
>TRBV7-8|-|TRBD1|TRBJ2-1
CASSLQGAGEQFF
TGTGCCAGCAGCTTACAGGGGGCGGGTGAGCAGTTCTTC
>TRBV19|few|-|TRBJ1-5
CASSTRTDKQPQHF
TGTGCCAGTAGTACCCGGACAGACAAACAGCCCCAGCATTTT
>TRBV6-2/TRBV6-3|few|-|TRBJ2-4
CASSYEVAKNIQYF
TGTGCCAGCAGTTACGAAGTAGCCAAAAACATTCAGTACTTC
>TRBV5-1|few|-|TRBJ1-1
CASSLADRKNTEAFF
TGCGCCAGCAGCTTGGCCGACAGGAAGAACACTGAAGCTTTCTTT
>TRBV5-1|-|-|TRBJ1-3
CASSLEVGNTIYF
TGCGCCAGCAGCTTGGAGGTCGGAAACACCATATATTTT
>TRBV5-1|few|-|TRBJ1-4
CASSSQGSGEKLFF
TGCGCCAGCAGCTCGCAGGGTTCGGGAGAAAAACTGTTTTTT
>TRBV6-1|few|-|TRBJ1-6
CASTGEPWGPLHF
TGTGCCAGCACAGGGGAGCCGTGGGGACCCCTCCACTTT
>TRBV5-1|-|-|TRBJ2-7
CASSLEARVRDEQYF
TGCGCCAGCAGCTTGGAGGCCAGGGTAAGGGACGAGCAGTACTTC
>TRBV20-1|few|TRBD1|TRBJ1-1
CSAHRGLGTEAFF
TGCAGTGCTCACAGGGGGCTCGGGACTGAAGCTTTCTTT
>TRBV5-1|few|TRBD1|TRBJ2-5
CASSLGTGSIQETQYF
TGCGCCAGCAGCTTGGGGACAGGGTCAATACAAGAGACCCAGTACTTC
>TRBV10-3|-|TRBD1|TRBJ2-7
CAISSGTGFDEQYF
TGTGCCATCAGTTCGGGGACAGGGTTCGACGAGCAGTACTTC
>TRBV12-3/TRBV12-4|many|-|TRBJ2-1
CASTNAGRLFF
TGTGCCAGCACTAATGCGGGAAGGTTGTTCTTC
>TRBV29-1|few|-|TRBJ1-5
CSVVTTGNQPQHF
TGCAGCGTTGTCACGACAGGTAATCAGCCCCAGCATTTT
>TRBV18|few|-|TRBJ1-2
CASSPPGVPNYGYTF
TGTGCCAGCTCACCACCGGGGGTCCCCAACTATGGCTACACCTTC
>TRBV5-1|few|-|TRBJ2-6
CASSLLTGGSTGANVLTF
TGCGCCAGCAGCTTACTAACCGGGGGAAGTACTGGGGCCAACGTCCTGACTTTC
>TRBV2|-|-|TRBJ2-2
CASSSRVATGELFF
TGTGCCAGCAGTAGCAGGGTAGCGACCGGGGAGCTGTTTTTT
>TRBV5-6|-|-|TRBJ2-1
CASSLASHYNEQFF
TGTGCCAGCAGCTTGGCCAGTCACTACAATGAGCAGTTCTTC
>TRBV5-1|few|TRBD2|TRBJ2-1
CASSPPGTSGYNEQFF
TGCGCCAGCAGCCCCCCCGGGACTAGCGGCTACAATGAGCAGTTCTTC
>TRBV24-1|many|-|TRBJ2-7
CVRQTRVHEQYF
TGTGTCCGCCAGACTAGAGTCCACGAGCAGTACTTC
>TRBV15|many|-|TRBJ1-5
CATSRDDRGGQPQHF
TGTGCCACCAGCAGAGATGACCGGGGAGGTCAGCCCCAGCATTTT
>TRBV20-1|-|TRBD2|TRBJ2-3
CSAFHSGSSDTQYF
TGCAGTGCCTTCCATAGCGGGAGCTCGGATACGCAGTATTTT
>TRBV11-2|few|-|TRBJ2-1
CASSLAHIRGNEQFF
TGTGCCAGCAGCTTAGCCCACATCCGGGGTAATGAGCAGTTCTTC
>TRBV7-2|-|TRBD2|TRBJ2-7
CASSSWTSGRPYEQYF
TGTGCCAGCAGCTCTTGGACTAGCGGGAGGCCCTACGAGCAGTACTTC
>TRBV20-1|few|TRBD1|TRBJ1-5
CSARDSGYSNQPQHF
TGCAGTGCCAGGGACAGCGGTTATAGCAATCAGCCCCAGCATTTT
>TRBV6-4|-|-|TRBJ2-1
CASSERGGAVEQFF
TGTGCCAGCAGTGAACGAGGAGGGGCGGTTGAGCAGTTCTTC